At least ten counts were recorded for the clone carrying this TCR beta chain. Its specificity is not known. V was trimmed by 4 bases and J by 2 bases, leaving 12 bases between them. In germline, CDR1 is SGHRS, CDR2 YFSETQ. This CDR3 spans 14 amino acids. The data derive from a study of identical twins. Study-wide points: With abundant cord blood beta clonotypes, insertions were fewer; memory repertoires showed no such pattern. The study found that models underestimated out-of-frame TCR alpha sharing in monozygotic twins.

TCRdb fed the 5' RACE reads into MiXCR, producing one record per CDR3 protein. The sample lists approximately 670,000 distinct CDR3 sequences; 6% to 6.5% were seen once. This receptor was taken from a young man in good health. The V call is TRBV5-1, the J call TRBJ1-2; D is possibly TRBD1 (5 bases). The sample comprised naive T cells sorted from blood. CDR3 residues: CASSGGRTNYGYTF. The CDR3 DNA sequence: TGCGCCAGCAGCGGGGGACGGACCAACTATGGCTACACCTTC.